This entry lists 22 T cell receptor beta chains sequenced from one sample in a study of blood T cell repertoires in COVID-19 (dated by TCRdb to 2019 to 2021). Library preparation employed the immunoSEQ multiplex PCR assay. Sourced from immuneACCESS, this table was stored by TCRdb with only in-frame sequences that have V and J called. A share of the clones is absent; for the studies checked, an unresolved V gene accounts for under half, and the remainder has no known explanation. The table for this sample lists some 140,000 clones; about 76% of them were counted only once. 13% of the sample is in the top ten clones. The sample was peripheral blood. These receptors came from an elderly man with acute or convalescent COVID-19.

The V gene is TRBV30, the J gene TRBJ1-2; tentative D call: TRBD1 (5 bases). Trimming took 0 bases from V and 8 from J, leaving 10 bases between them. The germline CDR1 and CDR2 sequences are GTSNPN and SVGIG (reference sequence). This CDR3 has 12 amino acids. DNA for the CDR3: TGTGCCTGGAGTGTACAAAGGGGAGGCTACACCTTC. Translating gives CAWSVQRGGYTF. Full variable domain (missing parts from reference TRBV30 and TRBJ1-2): SQTIHQWPATLVQPVGSPLSLECTVEGTSNPNLYWYRQAAGRGLQLLFYSVGIGQISSEVPQNLSASRPQDRQFILSSKKLLLSDSGFYLCAWSVQRGGYTFGSGTRLTVV.

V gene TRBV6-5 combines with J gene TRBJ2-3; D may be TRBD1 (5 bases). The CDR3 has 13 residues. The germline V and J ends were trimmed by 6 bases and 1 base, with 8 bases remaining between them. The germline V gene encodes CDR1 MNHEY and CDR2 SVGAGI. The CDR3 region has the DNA TGTGCCAGCAGCTCCAGGGGCACAGATACGCAGTATTTT. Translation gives CASSSRGTDTQYF.

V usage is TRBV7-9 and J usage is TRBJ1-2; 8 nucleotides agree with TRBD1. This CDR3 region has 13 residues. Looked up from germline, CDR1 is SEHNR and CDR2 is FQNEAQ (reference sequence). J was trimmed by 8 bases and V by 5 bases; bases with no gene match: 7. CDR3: CASSLQGAGGYTF. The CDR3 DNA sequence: TGTGCCAGCAGCCTTCAGGGGGCAGGCGGCTACACCTTC. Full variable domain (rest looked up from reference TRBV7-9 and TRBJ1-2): DTGVSQNPRHKITKRGQNVTFRCDPISEHNRLYWYRQTLGQGPEFLTYFQNEAQLEKSRLLSDRFSAERPKGSFSTLEIQRTEQGDSAMYLCASSLQGAGGYTFGSGTRLTVV.

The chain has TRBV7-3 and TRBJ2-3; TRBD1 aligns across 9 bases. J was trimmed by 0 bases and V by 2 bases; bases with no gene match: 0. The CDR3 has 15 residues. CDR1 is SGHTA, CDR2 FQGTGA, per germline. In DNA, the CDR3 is TGTGCCAGCAGCTTAGGGACAGGGAGCACAGATACGCAGTATTTT. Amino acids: CASSLGTGSTDTQYF. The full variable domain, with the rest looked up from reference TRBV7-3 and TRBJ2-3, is GAGVSQTPSNKVTEKGKYVELRCDPISGHTALYWYRQSLGQGPEFLIYFQGTGAADDSGLPNDRFFAVRPEGSVSTLKIQRTERGDSAVYLCASSLGTGSTDTQYFGPGTRLTVL.

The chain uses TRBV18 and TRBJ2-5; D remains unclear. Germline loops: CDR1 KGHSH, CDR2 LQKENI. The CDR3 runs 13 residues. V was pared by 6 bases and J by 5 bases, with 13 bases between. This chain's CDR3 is CASSAMERETQYF. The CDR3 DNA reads TGTGCCAGCTCGGCGATGGAGAGGGAGACCCAGTACTTC. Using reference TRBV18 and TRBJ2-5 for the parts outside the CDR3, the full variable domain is NAGVMQNPRHLVRRRGQEARLRCSPMKGHSHVYWYRQLPEEGLKFMVYLQKENIIDESGMPKERFSAEFPKEGPSILRIQQVVRGDSAAYFCASSAMERETQYFGPGTRLLVL.

The CDR3 DNA sequence: TGTGCCAGCAGTTTGGGACAGTTGGGGGCTAATGAAAAACTGTTTTTT. Protein: CASSLGQLGANEKLFF. J is TRBJ1-4 and V is TRBV28; 7 nucleotides match TRBD1. J lost 3 bases, V lost 3 bases, and 7 bases had no gene match. The CDR3 is 16 amino acids. Germline lookup yields CDR1 MDHEN and CDR2 SYDVKM.

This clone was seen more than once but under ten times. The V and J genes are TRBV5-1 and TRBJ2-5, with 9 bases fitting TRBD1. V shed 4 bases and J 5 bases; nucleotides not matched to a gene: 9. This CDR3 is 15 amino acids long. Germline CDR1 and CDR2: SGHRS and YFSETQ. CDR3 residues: CASSSGDRVGETQYF. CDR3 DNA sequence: TGCGCCAGCAGCAGCGGGGACAGGGTAGGCGAGACCCAGTACTTC.

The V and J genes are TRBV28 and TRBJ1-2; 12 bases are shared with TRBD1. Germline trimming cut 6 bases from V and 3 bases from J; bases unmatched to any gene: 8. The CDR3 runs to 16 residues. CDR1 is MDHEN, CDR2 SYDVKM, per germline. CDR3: CASSRTGTGGDYGYTF. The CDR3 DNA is TGTGCCAGCAGCCGTACCGGGACAGGGGGCGACTATGGCTACACCTTC.

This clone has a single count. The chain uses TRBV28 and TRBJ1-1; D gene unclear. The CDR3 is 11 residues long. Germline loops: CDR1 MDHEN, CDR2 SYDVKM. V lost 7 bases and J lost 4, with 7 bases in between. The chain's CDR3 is CASTLSTEAFF. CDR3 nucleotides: TGTGCCAGCACACTTAGCACTGAAGCTTTCTTT.

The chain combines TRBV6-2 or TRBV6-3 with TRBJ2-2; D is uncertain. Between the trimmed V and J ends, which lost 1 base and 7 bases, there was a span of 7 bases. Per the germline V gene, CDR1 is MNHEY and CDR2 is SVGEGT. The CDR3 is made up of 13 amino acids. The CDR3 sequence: CASSYFRNGELFF. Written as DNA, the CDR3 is TGTGCCAGCAGTTACTTCAGGAACGGGGAGCTGTTTTTT.

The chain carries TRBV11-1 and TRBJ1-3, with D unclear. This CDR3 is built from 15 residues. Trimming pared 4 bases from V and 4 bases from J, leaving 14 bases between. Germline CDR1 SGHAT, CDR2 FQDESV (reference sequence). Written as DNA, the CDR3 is TGTGCCAGCAGCTCGGGGTATGGTCGAGGAAACACCATATATTTT. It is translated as CASSSGYGRGNTIYF.

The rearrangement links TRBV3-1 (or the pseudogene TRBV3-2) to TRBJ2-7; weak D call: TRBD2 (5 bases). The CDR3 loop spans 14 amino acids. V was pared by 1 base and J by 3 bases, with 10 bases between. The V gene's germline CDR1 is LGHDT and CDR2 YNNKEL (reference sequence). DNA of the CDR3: TGTGCCAGCAGCCAAGCCGGGGAAGTCTACGAGCAGTACTTC. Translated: CASSQAGEVYEQYF.

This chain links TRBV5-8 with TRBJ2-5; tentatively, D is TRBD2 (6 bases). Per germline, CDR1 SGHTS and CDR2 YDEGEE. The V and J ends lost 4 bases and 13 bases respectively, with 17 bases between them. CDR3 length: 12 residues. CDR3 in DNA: TGTGCCAGCAGCCGGGACTTCCCCAATAGGTACTTC. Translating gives CASSRDFPNRYF.

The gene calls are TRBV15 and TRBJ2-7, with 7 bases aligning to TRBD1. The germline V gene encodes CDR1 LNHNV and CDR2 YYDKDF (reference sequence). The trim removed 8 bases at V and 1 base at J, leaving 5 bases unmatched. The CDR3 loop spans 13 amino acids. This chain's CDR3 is CATSPGQSYEQYF. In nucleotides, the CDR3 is TGTGCCACCTCACCGGGACAGTCCTACGAGCAGTACTTC. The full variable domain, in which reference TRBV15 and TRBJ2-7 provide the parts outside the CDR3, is DAMVIQNPRYQVTQFGKPVTLSCSQTLNHNVMYWYQQKSSQAPKLLFHYYDKDFNNEADTPDNFQSRRPNTSFCFLDIRSPGLGDTAMYLCATSPGQSYEQYFGPGTRLTVT.

The CDR3 protein is CASSTGVRTEAFF. CDR3 bases: TGTGCCAGCAGTACAGGGGTTAGGACTGAAGCTTTCTTT. This rearrangement joins TRBV28 to TRBJ1-1; 7 bases align to TRBD1. The J segment lost 5 bases and the V segment lost 5 bases, leaving 5 bases of the junction unmatched. From germline, CDR1 is MDHEN and CDR2 SYDVKM. The length of the CDR3 is 13 residues.

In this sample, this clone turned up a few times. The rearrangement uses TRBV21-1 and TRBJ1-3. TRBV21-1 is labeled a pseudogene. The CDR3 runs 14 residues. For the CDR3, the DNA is TGTGCCAGCAGGAAAGTAGGAGGGTGGGACACCATATATTTT. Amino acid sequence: CASRKVGGWDTIYF.

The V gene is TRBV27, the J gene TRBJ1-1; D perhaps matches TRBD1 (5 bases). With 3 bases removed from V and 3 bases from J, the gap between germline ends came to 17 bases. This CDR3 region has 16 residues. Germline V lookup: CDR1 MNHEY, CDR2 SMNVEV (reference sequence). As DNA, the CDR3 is TGTGCCAGCAGTTTGCAGGGCACAAGGGTCGACACTGAAGCTTTCTTT. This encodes CASSLQGTRVDTEAFF.

The CDR3 DNA reads TGCAGCGTTGCCGCGAGACAGGGTGAAGCTTTCTTT. Translating it yields CSVAARQGEAFF. V gene TRBV29-1 combines with J gene TRBJ1-1; 7 nucleotides match TRBD1. Germline V gene data show CDR1 as SQVTM and CDR2 as ANQGSEA. The CDR3 covers 12 residues. V lost 4 bases to trimming and J lost 7 bases; unmatched junction nucleotides: 6. The whole variable domain, remainder taken from reference TRBV29-1 and TRBJ1-1, is SAVISQKPSRDICQRGTSLTIQCQVDSQVTMMFWYRQQPGQSLTLIATANQGSEATYESGFVIDKFPISRPNLTFSTLTVSNMSPEDSSIYLCSVAARQGEAFFGQGTRLTVV.

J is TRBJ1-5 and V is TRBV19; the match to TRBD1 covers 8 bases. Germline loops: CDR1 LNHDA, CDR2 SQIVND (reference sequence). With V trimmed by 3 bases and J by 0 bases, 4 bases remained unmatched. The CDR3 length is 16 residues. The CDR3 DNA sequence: TGTGCCAGTAGTATCGGACAGGGTAATAGCAATCAGCCCCAGCATTTT. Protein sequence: CASSIGQGNSNQPQHF.

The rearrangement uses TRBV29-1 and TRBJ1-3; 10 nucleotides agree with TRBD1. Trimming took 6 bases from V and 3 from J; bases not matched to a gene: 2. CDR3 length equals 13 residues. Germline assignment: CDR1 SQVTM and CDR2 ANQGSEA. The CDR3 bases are TGCAGCGTGCGGGACAGGGGTGGAAACACCATATATTTT. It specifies CSVRDRGGNTIYF.

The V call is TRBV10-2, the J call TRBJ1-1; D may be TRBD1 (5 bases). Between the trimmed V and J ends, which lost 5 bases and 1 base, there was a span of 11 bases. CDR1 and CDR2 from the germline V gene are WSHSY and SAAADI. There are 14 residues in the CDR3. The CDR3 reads CASSRGDGNTEAFF. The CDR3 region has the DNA TGCGCCAGCAGTAGGGGTGACGGGAACACTGAAGCTTTCTTT.

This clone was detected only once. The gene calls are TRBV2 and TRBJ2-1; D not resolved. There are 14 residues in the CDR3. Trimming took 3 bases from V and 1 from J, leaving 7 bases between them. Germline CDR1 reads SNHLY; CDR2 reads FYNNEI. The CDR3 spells CASSEGYSYNEQFF. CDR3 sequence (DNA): TGTGCCAGCAGTGAGGGCTATTCCTACAATGAGCAGTTCTTC.